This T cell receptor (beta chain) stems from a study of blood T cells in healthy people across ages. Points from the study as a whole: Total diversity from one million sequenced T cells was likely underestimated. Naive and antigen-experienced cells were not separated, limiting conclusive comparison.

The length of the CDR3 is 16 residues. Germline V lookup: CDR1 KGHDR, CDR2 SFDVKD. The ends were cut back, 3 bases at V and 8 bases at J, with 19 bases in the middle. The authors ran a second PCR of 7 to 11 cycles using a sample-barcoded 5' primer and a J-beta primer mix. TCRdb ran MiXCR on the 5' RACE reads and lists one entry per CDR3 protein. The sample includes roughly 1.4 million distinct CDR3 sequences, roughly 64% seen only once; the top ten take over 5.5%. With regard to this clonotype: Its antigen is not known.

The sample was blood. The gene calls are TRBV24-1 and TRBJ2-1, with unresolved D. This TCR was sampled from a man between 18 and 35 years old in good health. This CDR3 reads CATSDPTRSPDDEQFF. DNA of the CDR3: TGTGCCACCAGTGATCCGACCAGGAGTCCCGACGATGAGCAGTTCTTC.